These 3 T cell receptor beta chains were sequenced from one sample in a study of vaccination effects on CD4 cells after COVID-19. Scientists isolated CD4+ T cells after an approximately 10-day culture period ended. These receptors have no known antigen. The table came from immunoSEQ multiplex PCR; TCRdb's copy has only in-frame clones and leaves some out. Among about 64,000 clones listed, approximately 72% were seen once. This material consisted of CD4+ T cells from PBMCs cultured without peptide, taken before COVID-19 vaccination. The receptor source for this set is a human donor who had a prior SARS-CoV-2 infection.

This sequence joins TRBV14 and TRBJ1-1; maybe TRBD1 (5 bases). V lost 4 bases, J lost 2 bases, and 8 bases lay in between. CDR1 and CDR2 from the germline V gene are SGHDN and FVKESK. This CDR3 is 13 amino acids long. CDR3 sequence (DNA): TGTGCCAGCAGCCGGGGACCCAACACTGAAGCTTTCTTT. Protein sequence: CASSRGPNTEAFF.

The chain is built from TRBV29-1 and TRBJ2-1; 7 bases align to TRBD2. The CDR3 length is 14 residues. The V segment lost 4 bases and the J segment 6 bases; nucleotides outside the gene matches: 9. CDR1 SQVTM and CDR2 ANQGSEA come from the germline V gene. The CDR3 loop reads CSVVVGGPPNEQFF. The DNA of the CDR3 is TGCAGCGTTGTGGTGGGAGGGCCCCCCAATGAGCAGTTCTTC.

V gene TRBV20-1 combines with J gene TRBJ1-1; unclear D gene. The CDR3 totals 11 residues. CDR1 and CDR2 (germline): DFQATT, SNEGSKA (reference sequence). The V end was cut by 6 bases, the J end by 11 bases, with 16 bases between. CDR3 loop: CSAEWTRRAFF. The DNA for the CDR3 is TGCAGTGCGGAATGGACCCGGCGGGCTTTCTTT.